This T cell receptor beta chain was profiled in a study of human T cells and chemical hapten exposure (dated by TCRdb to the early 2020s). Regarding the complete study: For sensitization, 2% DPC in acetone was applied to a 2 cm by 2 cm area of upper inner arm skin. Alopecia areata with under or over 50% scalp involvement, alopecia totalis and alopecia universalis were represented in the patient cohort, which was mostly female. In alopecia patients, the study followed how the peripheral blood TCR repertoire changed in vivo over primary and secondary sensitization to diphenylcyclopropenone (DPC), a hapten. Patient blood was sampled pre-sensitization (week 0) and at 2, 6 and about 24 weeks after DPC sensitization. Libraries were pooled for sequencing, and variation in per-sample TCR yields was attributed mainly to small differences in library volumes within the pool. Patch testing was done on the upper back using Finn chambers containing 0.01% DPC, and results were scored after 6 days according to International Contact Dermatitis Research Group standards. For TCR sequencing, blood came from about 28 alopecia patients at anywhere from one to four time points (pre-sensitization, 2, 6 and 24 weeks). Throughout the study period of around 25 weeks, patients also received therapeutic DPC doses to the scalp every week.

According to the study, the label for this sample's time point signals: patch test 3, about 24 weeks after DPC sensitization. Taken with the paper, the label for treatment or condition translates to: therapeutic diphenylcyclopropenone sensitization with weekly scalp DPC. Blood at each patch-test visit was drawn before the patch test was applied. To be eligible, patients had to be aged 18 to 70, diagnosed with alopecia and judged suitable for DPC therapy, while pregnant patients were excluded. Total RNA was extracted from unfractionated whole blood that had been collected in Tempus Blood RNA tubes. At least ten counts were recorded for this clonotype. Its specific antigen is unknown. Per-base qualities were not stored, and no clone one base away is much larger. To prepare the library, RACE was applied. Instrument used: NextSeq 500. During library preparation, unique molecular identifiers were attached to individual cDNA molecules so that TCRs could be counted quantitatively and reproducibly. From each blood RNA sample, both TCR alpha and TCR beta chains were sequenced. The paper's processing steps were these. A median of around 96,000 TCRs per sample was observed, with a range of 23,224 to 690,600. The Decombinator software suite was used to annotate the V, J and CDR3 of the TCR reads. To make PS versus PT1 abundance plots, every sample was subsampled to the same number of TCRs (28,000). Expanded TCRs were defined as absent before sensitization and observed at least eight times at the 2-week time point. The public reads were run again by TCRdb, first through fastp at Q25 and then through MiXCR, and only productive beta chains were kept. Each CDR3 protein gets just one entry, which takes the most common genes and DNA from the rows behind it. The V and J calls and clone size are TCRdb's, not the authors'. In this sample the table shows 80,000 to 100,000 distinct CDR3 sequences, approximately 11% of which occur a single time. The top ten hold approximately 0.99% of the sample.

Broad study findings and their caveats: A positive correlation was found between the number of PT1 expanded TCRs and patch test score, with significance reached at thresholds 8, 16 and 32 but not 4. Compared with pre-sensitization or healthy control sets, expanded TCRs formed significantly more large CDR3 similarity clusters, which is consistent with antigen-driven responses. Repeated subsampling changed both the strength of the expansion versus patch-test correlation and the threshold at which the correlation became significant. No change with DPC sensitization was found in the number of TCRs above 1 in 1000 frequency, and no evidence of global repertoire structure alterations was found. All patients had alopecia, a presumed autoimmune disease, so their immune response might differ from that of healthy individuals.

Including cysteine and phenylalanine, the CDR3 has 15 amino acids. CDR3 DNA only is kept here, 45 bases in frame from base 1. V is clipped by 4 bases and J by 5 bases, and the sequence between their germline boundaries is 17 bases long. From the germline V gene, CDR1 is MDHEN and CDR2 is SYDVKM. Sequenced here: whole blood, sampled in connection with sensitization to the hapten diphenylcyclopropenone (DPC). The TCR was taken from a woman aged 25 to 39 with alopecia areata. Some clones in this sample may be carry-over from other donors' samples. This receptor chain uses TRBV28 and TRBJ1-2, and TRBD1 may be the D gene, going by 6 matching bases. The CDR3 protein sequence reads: CASSSFGTLLYGYTF. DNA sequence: TGTGCCAGCAGTTCGTTCGGGACACTTCTATATGGCTACACCTTC.